What follows are 4 T cell receptor beta chains derived from one specimen sequenced in a study of glioma-infiltrating T cells. Using RNA template, CDR3s of TCR alpha and beta were amplified with iRepertoire arm-PCR. TCRdb re-analysed the multiplex PCR reads in MiXCR, keeping a single row per CDR3 protein. In the table there are about 9,200 distinct CDR3 sequences, around three fifths of which are singletons. Material for sequencing was glioma tissue, nonneoplastic brain tissue, or PBMCs (not recorded which). The receptors here all came from a human donor with low-grade glioma or glioblastoma, undergoing nonglioma brain surgery, or in good health (not recorded which).

The chain is built from TRBV20-1 and TRBJ2-3; possibly TRBD1 or TRBD2 for D (5 bases each). Germline assignment: CDR1 DFQATT and CDR2 SNEGSKA (reference sequence). The CDR3 contains 13 residues. V lost 2 bases to trimming and J lost 12 bases, with 18 bases between them. CDR3 residues: CSARSPVGETQYF. For the CDR3, the DNA is TGCAGTGCTAGAAGCCCAGTAGGGGAGACCCAGTATTTT.

Turning to this clonotype: A much bigger clone sits one base away, suggesting this may be a read error. The chain joins TRBV6-2 or TRBV6-3 to TRBJ2-7; tentative D call: TRBD2 (5 bases). There are 15 residues in the CDR3. CDR1 and CDR2 from the germline V gene are MNHEY and SVGEGT. Trimming removed 6 bases at V and 3 bases at J, with 18 bases between. The chain's CDR3 is CASSLSGRAGYEQYF. The CDR3 DNA reads as TGTGCCAGCAGCCTCTCCGGGCGGGCGGGCTACGAGCAGTACTTC.

This clonotype was observed at least ten times. A much larger clone differs from this one at a single base, so this may be a read error. The rearrangement links TRBV18 to TRBJ1-1; no reliable D call. The CDR3 runs to 13 residues. CDR1 is KGHSH, CDR2 LQKENI, per germline. The V and J ends lost 2 bases and 7 bases respectively, with 11 bases between them. DNA of the CDR3: TGTGCCAGCTCACCATCAGTCCAAGATGAAGCTTTCTTT. It codes for CASSPSVQDEAFF. Supplemented by reference TRBV18 and TRBJ1-1, the full variable domain reads NAGVMQNPRHLVRRRGQEARLRCSPMKGHSHVYWYRQLPEEGLKFMVYLQKENIIDESGMPKERFSAEFPKEGPSILRIQQVVRGDSAAYFCASSPSVQDEAFFGQGTRLTVV.

This clonotype was found a few times. A much larger clone sits a single nucleotide away, making a read error possible. This chain's CDR3 is CSVGEGMETQCF. The CDR3 DNA sequence: TGCAGCGTTGGAGAGGGGATGGAGACCCAGTGCTTC. V is TRBV29-1 and J is TRBJ2-5; tentatively, D is TRBD1 or TRBD2 (5 bases each). This CDR3 has 12 residues. In germline, CDR1 is SQVTM, CDR2 ANQGSEA.